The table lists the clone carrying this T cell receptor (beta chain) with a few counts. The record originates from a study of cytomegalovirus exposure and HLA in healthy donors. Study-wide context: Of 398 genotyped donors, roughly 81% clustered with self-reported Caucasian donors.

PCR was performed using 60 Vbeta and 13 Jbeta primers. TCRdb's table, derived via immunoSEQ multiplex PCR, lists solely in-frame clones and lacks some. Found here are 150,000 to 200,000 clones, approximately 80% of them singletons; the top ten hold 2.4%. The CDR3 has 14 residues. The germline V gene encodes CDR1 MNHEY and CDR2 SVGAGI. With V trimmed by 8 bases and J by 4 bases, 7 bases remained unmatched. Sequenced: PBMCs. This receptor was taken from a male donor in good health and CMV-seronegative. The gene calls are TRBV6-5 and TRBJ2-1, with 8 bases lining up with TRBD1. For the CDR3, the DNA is TGTGCCAGCCAAGGGGACAGGCAGTACAATGAGCAGTTCTTC. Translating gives CASQGDRQYNEQFF.